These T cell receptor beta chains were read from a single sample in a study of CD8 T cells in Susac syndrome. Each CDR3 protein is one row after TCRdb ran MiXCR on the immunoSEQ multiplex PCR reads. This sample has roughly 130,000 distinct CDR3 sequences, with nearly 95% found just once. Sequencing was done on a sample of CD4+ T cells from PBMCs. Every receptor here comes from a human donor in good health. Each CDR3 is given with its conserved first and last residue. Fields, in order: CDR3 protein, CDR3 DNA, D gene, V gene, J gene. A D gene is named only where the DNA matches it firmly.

CASTRTSETQYF	TGTGCCAGCACACGGACTTCAGAGACCCAGTACTTC	-	TRBV6-2/TRBV6-3	TRBJ2-5
CASSTTSGRFNEQFF	TGTGCCAGCAGCACCACTAGCGGGAGATTCAATGAGCAGTTCTTC	TRBD2	TRBV3-1	TRBJ2-1
CASSSTGATNEKLFF	TGCGCCAGCAGCTCTACAGGGGCAACTAATGAAAAACTGTTTTTT	TRBD1	TRBV5-1	TRBJ1-4
CASNPTGINTGELFF	TGTGCCAGCAACCCGACAGGGATAAACACCGGGGAGCTGTTTTTT	TRBD1	TRBV3-1	TRBJ2-2
CASSLSRLAGNTGELFF	TGTGCCAGCAGTTTATCCCGACTAGCGGGAAACACCGGGGAGCTGTTTTTT	TRBD2	TRBV27	TRBJ2-2
CASSPQGSYEQYF	TGTGCCAGCTCCCCCCAGGGGTCCTACGAGCAGTACTTC	-	TRBV18	TRBJ2-7
CASSATTGARSNQPQHF	TGTGCCAGCAGTGCCACGACGGGGGCTCGAAGCAATCAGCCCCAGCATTTT	-	TRBV25-1	TRBJ1-5
CASSEEGGISTDTQYF	TGTGCCAGCAGTGAAGAAGGGGGGATTAGCACAGATACGCAGTATTTT	-	TRBV2	TRBJ2-3
CASSLGLGASEQFF	TGTGCCAGCAGCTTAGGTCTGGGGGCGTCTGAGCAGTTCTTC	-	TRBV7-6	TRBJ2-1
CASSLFGTRGQGTQYF	TGTGCCAGCAGCTTGTTCGGGACTAGAGGCCAAGGGACCCAGTACTTC	TRBD2	TRBV5-6	TRBJ2-5
CASRGAGGQETQYF	TGTGCCAGCAGGGGAGCGGGTGGCCAAGAGACCCAGTACTTC	-	TRBV2	TRBJ2-5
CASISRGLGTDTQYF	TGTGCCAGCATCTCGAGAGGGCTAGGGACAGATACGCAGTATTTT	-	TRBV6-6	TRBJ2-3